These 11 T cell receptor beta chains were sequenced from one sample in a study of patients and donors after allogeneic stem cell transplantation. TCRdb processed the RT-PCR reads anew with MiXCR; each CDR3 protein has one entry. The data contain about 40,000 distinct CDR3 sequences, 25% to 40% of them seen just once; the ten biggest clones take up approximately 75%. Sequencing was done on a sample of blood, either unsorted or a sorted T cell fraction (not recorded which). These receptors were collected from a human donor who was either an allogeneic HSCT recipient or a stem cell or donor lymphocyte infusion donor (not recorded which). It is not recorded whose cells these are; they may come from a transplant donor.

This clonotype was picked up many times. The gene calls are TRBV27 and TRBJ2-7; D gene uncertain. Germline-derived CDR1 and CDR2 are MNHEY and SMNVEV (reference sequence). With 2 bases removed from V and 2 bases from J, the gap between germline ends came to 7 bases. The CDR3 is 13 amino acids. The CDR3 is CASSLGVTYEQYF. The CDR3 bases are TGTGCCAGCAGTTTAGGGGTTACCTACGAGCAGTACTTC.

This clonotype was seen at least ten times. The J gene is TRBJ1-6, the V gene TRBV4-2; no firm D call. The V end was cut by 0 bases, the J end by 2 bases, with 8 bases between. The germline V gene has CDR1 LGHNA and CDR2 YNFKEQ. This CDR3 has 16 residues. The CDR3 nucleotides read TGTGCCAGCAGCCAAGAAAACAAACCCTATAATTCACCCCTCCACTTT. Its protein product is CASSQENKPYNSPLHF.

This rearrangement joins TRBV7-6 to TRBJ1-2, with unresolved D. Germline-derived CDR1 and CDR2 are SGHVS and FNYEAQ. CDR3 length equals 13 residues. Between the trimmed V and J ends, which lost 0 bases and 6 bases, there was a span of 8 bases. The CDR3 DNA reads TGTGCCAGCAGCTTAGCAGGGAGTAATGGCTACACCTTC. This encodes CASSLAGSNGYTF. The entire variable domain, with the rest obtained from reference TRBV7-6 and TRBJ1-2, is as follows: GAGVSQSPRYKVTKRGQDVALRCDPISGHVSLYWYRQALGQGPEFLTYFNYEAQQDKSGLPNDRFSAERPEGSISTLTIQRTEQRDSAMYRCASSLAGSNGYTFGSGTRLTVV.

This clonotype is a singleton in its sample. The chain joins TRBV14 to TRBJ1-2; tentative D call: TRBD1 (5 bases). This CDR3 is built from 15 residues. Trimming removed 5 bases from V and 0 bases from J, with 13 bases in between. From germline, CDR1 is SGHDN and CDR2 FVKESK. CDR3 coding DNA: TGTGCCAGCAGCGCGGGACGTGGAACTAACTATGGCTACACCTTC. It specifies CASSAGRGTNYGYTF.

Only a few counts were recorded for this clonotype. The CDR3 region has the DNA TGTGCCAGCACCCCCCACGCGGACTACCAAGAGACCCAGTACTTC. It is translated as CASTPHADYQETQYF. V gene TRBV28 combines with J gene TRBJ2-5; D may be TRBD2 (5 bases). V was cut by 7 bases and J by 0 bases, with 15 bases left in between. The CDR3 totals 15 residues. CDR1 and CDR2 (germline): MDHEN, SYDVKM.

V and J are TRBV7-9 and TRBJ2-5; D is undetermined. The germline V and J ends were trimmed by 4 bases and 2 bases, with 11 bases remaining between them. This CDR3 region has 14 residues. Germline V CDR1 and CDR2: SEHNR, FQNEAQ (reference sequence). The CDR3 bases are TGTGCCAGCAGCTATTGGCCCAGTCAAGAGACCCAGTACTTC. Translated: CASSYWPSQETQYF.

The J gene is TRBJ1-1, the V gene TRBV7-2, with D unresolved. V was shortened by 5 bases and J by 0 bases, with 4 bases between the two germline ends. The CDR3 covers 12 residues. Germline CDR1 reads SGHTA; CDR2 reads FQGNSA. CDR3 loop: CASSRMNTEAFF. CDR3 nucleotide sequence: TGTGCCAGCAGCAGGATGAACACTGAAGCTTTCTTT. Full variable domain (missing parts from reference TRBV7-2 and TRBJ1-1): GAGVSQSPSNKVTEKGKDVELRCDPISGHTALYWYRQSLGQGLEFLIYFQGNSAPDKSGLPSDRFSAERTGGSVSTLTIQRTQQEDSAVYLCASSRMNTEAFFGQGTRLTVV.

The CDR3 DNA follows: TGCGCCAGCAGCCAAGATTCAGGGGGCTCCCCCCTCTATGGCTACACCTTC. It codes for CASSQDSGGSPLYGYTF. The chain recombines TRBV4-3 with TRBJ1-2; the match to TRBD1 covers 8 bases. CDR1 is LGHNA, CDR2 YSLEER, per germline. Trimming cost V 0 bases and J 4 bases; bases outside gene matches: 10. The CDR3 is made up of 17 amino acids.

The chain combines TRBV28 with TRBJ1-6, with D hard to call. Looked up from germline, CDR1 is MDHEN and CDR2 is SYDVKM. With 2 bases removed from V and 12 bases from J, the gap between germline ends came to 8 bases. The CDR3 runs to 12 residues. CDR3 DNA sequence: TGTGCCAGCAGTTTACCTTCCCTACCCCTCCACTTT. Translation: CASSLPSLPLHF. Together with reference TRBV28 and TRBJ1-6, the CDR3 gives the full variable domain: DVKVTQSSRYLVKRTGEKVFLECVQDMDHENMFWYRQDPGLGLRLIYFSYDVKMKEKGDIPEGYSVSREKKERFSLILESASTNQTSMYLCASSLPSLPLHFGNGTRLTVT.

The chain is built from TRBV5-1 and TRBJ2-5; no definite D call. The germline V and J ends were trimmed by 0 bases and 2 bases, with 5 bases remaining between them. Germline CDR1 reads SGHRS; CDR2 reads YFSETQ. The length of the CDR3 is 13 residues. The CDR3 coding sequence is TGCGCCAGCAGCTTGGGCATACAAGAGACCCAGTACTTC. Its protein product is CASSLGIQETQYF.

There are a few counts of this clonotype. The chain has TRBV4-1 and TRBJ2-7; 7 bases are shared with TRBD2. Looked up from germline, CDR1 is MGHRA and CDR2 is YSYEKL. There are 15 residues in the CDR3. With V trimmed by 4 bases and J by 0 bases, 6 bases remained unmatched. The CDR3 spells CASSRLLASSYEQYF. The CDR3 DNA reads as TGCGCCAGCAGCCGACTACTAGCGAGCTCCTACGAGCAGTACTTC.